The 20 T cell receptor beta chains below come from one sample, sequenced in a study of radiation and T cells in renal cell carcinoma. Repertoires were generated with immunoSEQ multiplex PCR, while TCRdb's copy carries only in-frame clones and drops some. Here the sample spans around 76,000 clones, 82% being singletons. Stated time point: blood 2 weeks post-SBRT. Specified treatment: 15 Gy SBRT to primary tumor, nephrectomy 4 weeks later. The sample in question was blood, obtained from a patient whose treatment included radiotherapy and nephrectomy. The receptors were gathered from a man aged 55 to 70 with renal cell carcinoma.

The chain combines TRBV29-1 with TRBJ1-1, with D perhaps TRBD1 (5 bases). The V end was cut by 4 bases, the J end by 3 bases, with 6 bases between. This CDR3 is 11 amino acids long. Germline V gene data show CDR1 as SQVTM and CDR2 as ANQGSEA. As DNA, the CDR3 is TGCAGCGTTGGGGACGACACTGAAGCTTTCTTT. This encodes CSVGDDTEAFF.

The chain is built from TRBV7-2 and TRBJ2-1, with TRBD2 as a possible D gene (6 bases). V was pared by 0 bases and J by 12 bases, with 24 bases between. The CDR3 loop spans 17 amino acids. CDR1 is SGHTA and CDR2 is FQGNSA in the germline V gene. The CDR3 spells CASSLAGRAAGLRVQFF. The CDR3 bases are TGTGCCAGCAGCTTAGCGGGAAGAGCAGCGGGCCTCAGGGTGCAGTTCTTC.

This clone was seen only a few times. CDR3 protein: CSVFTGPSEGEKLFF. For the CDR3, the DNA is TGCAGCGTTTTTACCGGGCCGAGTGAGGGTGAAAAACTGTTTTTT. The J gene is TRBJ1-4, the V gene TRBV29-1; D unresolved. The CDR3 covers 15 residues. Germline V gene sequence: CDR1 SQVTM, CDR2 ANQGSEA. Trimming shortened V by 5 bases and J by 7 bases, and 20 bases separated the two germline ends.

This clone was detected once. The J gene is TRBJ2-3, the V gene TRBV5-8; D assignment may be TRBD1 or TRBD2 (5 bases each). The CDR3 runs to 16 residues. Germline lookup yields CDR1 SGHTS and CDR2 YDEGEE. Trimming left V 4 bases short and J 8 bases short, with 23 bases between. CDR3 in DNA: TGTGCCAGCAGCGTGTATGGGACCGGGGTCGGTGGTACGCAGTATTTT. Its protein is CASSVYGTGVGGTQYF. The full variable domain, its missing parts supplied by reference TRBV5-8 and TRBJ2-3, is EAGVTQSPTHLIKTRGQQATLRCSPISGHTSVYWYQQALGLGLQFLLWYDEGEERNRGNFPPRFSGRQFPNYSSELNVNALELEDSALYLCASSVYGTGVGGTQYFGPGTRLTVL.

The CDR3 reads CASSHGRGAGANVLTF. Here the CDR3 DNA reads TGTGCCAGCAGCCACGGCCGGGGAGCTGGGGCCAACGTCCTGACTTTC. V gene TRBV7-9 combines with J gene TRBJ2-6, with D perhaps matching TRBD2 (5 bases). This CDR3 has 16 residues. Trimming removed 5 bases from V and 2 bases from J, with 13 bases in between. Germline CDR1 SEHNR, CDR2 FQNEAQ (reference sequence).

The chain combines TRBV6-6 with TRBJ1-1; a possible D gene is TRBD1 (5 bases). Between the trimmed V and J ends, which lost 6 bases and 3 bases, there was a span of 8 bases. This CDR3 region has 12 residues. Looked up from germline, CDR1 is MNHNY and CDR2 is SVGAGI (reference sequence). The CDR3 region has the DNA TGTGCCAGCAGAAAAGGGGACACTGAAGCTTTCTTT. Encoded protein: CASRKGDTEAFF.

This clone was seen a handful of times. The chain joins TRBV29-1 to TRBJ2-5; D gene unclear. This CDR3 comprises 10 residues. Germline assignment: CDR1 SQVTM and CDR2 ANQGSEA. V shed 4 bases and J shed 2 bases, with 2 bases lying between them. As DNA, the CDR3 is TGCAGCGTTGGTCAAGAGACCCAGTACTTC. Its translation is CSVGQETQYF.

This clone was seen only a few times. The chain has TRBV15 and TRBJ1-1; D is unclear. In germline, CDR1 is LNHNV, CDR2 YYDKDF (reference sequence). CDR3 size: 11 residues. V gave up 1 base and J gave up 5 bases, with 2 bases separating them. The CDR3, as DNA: TGTGCCACCAGCAGAGCGACTGAAGCTTTCTTT. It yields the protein CATSRATEAFF.

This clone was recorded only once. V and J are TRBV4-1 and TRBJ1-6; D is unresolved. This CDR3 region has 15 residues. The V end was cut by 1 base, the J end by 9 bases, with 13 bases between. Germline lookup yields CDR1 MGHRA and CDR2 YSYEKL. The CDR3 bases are TGCGCCAGCAGCCAAGGGTTGCAGGATATTTCACCCCTCCACTTT. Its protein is CASSQGLQDISPLHF.

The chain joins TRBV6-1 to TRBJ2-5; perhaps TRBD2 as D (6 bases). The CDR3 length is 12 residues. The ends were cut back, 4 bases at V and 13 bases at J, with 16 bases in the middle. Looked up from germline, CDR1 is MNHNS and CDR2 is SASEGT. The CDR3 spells CASSVRDRVGYF. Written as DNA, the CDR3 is TGTGCCAGCAGTGTGCGGGACCGGGTAGGGTACTTC.

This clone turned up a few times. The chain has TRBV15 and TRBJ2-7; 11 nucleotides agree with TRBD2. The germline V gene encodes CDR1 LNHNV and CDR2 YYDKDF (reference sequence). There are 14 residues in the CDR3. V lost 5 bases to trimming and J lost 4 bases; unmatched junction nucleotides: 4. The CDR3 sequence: CATSPLAGGYEQYF. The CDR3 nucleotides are TGTGCCACCAGCCCCTTAGCGGGAGGGTACGAGCAGTACTTC.

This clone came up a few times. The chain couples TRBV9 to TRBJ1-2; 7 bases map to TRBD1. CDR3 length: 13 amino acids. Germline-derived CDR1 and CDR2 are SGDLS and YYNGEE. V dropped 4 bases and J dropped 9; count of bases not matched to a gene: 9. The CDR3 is CASSFRQGWSYTF. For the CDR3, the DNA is TGTGCCAGCAGCTTCCGACAGGGTTGGAGCTACACCTTC.

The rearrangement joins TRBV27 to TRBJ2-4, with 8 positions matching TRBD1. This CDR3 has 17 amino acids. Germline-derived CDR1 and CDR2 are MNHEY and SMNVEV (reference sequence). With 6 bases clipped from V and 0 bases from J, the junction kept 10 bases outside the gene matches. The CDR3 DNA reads TGTGCCAGCAGCCCAGGGACAGGAGTACTAGCCAAAAACATTCAGTACTTC. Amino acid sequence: CASSPGTGVLAKNIQYF.

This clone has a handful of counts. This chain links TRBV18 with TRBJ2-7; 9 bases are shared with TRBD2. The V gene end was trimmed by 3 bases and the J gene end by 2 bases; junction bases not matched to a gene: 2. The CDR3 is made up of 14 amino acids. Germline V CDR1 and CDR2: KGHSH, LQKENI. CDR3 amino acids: CASSPQREAYEQYF. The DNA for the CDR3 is TGTGCCAGCTCACCCCAGCGGGAGGCCTACGAGCAGTACTTC.

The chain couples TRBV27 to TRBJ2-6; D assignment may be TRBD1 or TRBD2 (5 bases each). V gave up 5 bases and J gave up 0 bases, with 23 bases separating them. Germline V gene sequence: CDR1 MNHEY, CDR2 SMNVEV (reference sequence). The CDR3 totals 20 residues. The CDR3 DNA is TGTGCCAGCAGTGCTATGACCGGGACGGATTTTCTCTCTGGGGCCAACGTCCTGACTTTC. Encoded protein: CASSAMTGTDFLSGANVLTF.

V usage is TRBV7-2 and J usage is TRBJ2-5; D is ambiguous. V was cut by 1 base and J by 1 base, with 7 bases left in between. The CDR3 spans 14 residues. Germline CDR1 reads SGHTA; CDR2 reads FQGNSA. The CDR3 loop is CASSLERFQETQYF. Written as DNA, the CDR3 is TGTGCCAGCAGCTTAGAACGGTTCCAAGAGACCCAGTACTTC.

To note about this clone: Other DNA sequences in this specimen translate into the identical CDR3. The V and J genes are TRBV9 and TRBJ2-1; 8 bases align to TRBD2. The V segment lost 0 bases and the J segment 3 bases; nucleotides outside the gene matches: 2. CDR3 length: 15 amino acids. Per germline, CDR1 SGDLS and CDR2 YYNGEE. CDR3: CASSVGTSGYNEQFF. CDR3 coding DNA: TGTGCCAGCAGCGTAGGAACTAGCGGCTACAATGAGCAGTTCTTC.

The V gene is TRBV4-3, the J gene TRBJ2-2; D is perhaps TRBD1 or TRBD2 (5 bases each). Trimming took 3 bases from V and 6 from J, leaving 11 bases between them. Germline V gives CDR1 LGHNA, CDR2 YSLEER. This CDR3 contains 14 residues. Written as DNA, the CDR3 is TGCGCCAGCAGCCAGAGAAGGGGACCCGGGGAGCTGTTTTTT. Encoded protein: CASSQRRGPGELFF.

CDR3 DNA: TGTGCCAGCAGCCTTCCGGACAGGGGATACGAGCAGTACTTC. It translates to CASSLPDRGYEQYF. The V call is TRBV28, the J call TRBJ2-7; 9 bases map to TRBD1. This CDR3 is built from 14 residues. The junction had 7 bases not matched to a gene; V was cut back by 6 bases and J by 4 bases. Germline loops: CDR1 MDHEN, CDR2 SYDVKM.

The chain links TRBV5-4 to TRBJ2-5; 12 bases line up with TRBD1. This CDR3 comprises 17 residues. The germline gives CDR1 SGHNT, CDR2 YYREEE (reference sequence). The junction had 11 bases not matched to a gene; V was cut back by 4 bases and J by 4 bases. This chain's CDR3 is CASSPFPGQGAGETQYF. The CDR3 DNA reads TGTGCCAGCAGCCCATTCCCGGGACAGGGGGCGGGAGAGACCCAGTACTTC.